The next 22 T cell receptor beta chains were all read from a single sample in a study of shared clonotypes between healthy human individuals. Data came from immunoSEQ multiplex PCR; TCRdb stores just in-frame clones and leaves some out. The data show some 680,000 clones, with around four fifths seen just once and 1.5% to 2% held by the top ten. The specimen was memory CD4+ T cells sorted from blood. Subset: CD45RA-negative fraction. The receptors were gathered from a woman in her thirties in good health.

The chain's CDR3 is CASKGLAGTGELFF. CDR3 DNA sequence: TGTGCCAGCAAGGGACTAGCAGGTACCGGGGAGCTGTTTTTT. The genes are TRBV2 and TRBJ2-2; 9 bases agree with TRBD2. Germline V gene sequence: CDR1 SNHLY, CDR2 FYNNEI. J gave up 5 bases and V 7 bases, and 5 bases lay outside the gene matches. This CDR3 has 14 residues. The entire variable domain, with the rest obtained from reference TRBV2 and TRBJ2-2, is as follows: EPEVTQTPSHQVTQMGQEVILRCVPISNHLYFYWYRQILGQKVEFLVSFYNNEISEKSEIFDDQFSVERPDGSNFTLKIRSTKLEDSAMYFCASKGLAGTGELFFGEGSRLTVL.

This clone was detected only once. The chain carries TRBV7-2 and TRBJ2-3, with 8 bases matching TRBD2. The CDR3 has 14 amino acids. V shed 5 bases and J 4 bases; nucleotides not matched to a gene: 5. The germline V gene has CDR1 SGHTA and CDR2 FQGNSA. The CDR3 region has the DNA TGTGCCAGCAGCCCCGGGGGGGGCCCAGATACGCAGTATTTT. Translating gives CASSPGGGPDTQYF.

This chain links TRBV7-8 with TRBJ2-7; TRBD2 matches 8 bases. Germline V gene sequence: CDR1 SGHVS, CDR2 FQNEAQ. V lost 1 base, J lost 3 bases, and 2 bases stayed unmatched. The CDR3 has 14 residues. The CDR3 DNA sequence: TGTGCCAGCAGCTTAGATCGGGGGGGCTACGAGCAGTACTTC. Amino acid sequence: CASSLDRGGYEQYF.

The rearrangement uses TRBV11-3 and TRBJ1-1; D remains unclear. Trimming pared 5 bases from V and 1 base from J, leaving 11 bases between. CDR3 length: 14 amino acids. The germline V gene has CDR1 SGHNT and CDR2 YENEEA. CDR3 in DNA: TGTGCCAGCAGCCCGCGCGGATCGAACACTGAAGCTTTCTTT. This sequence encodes CASSPRGSNTEAFF.

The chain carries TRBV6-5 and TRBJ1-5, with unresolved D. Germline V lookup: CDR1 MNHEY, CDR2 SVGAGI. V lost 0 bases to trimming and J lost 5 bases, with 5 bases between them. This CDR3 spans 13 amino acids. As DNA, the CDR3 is TGTGCCAGCAGTTACTCAGTGGATCAGCCCCAGCATTTT. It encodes CASSYSVDQPQHF.

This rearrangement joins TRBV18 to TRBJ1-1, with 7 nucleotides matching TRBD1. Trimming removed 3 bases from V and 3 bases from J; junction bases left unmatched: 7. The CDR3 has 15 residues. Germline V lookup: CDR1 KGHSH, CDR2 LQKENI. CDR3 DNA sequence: TGTGCCAGCTCACCGACAGGGATACGAGACACTGAAGCTTTCTTT. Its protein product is CASSPTGIRDTEAFF.

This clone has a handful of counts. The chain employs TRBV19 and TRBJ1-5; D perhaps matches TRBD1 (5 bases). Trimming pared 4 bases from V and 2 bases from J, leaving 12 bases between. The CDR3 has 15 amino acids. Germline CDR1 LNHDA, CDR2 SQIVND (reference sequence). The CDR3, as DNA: TGTGCCAGTAGTACGGACACTCGACGCAATCAGCCCCAGCATTTT. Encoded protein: CASSTDTRRNQPQHF.

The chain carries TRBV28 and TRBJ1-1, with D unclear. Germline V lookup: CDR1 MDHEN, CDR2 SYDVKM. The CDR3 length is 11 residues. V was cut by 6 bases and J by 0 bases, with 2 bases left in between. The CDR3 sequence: CASRMNTEAFF. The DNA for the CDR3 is TGTGCCAGCAGAATGAACACTGAAGCTTTCTTT.

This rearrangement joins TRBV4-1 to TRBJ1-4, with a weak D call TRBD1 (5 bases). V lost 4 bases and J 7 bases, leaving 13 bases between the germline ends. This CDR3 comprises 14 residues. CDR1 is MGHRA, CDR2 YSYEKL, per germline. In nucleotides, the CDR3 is TGCGCCAGCAGCCCAATAGGGGTCGGTGAAAAACTGTTTTTT. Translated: CASSPIGVGEKLFF.

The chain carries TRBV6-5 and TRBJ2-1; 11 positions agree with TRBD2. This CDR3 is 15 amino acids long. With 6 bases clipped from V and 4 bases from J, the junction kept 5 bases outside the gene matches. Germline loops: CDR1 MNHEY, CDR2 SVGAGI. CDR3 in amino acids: CASRSGTSGYNEQFF. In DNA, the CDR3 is TGTGCCAGCAGATCCGGGACTAGCGGTTACAATGAGCAGTTCTTC.

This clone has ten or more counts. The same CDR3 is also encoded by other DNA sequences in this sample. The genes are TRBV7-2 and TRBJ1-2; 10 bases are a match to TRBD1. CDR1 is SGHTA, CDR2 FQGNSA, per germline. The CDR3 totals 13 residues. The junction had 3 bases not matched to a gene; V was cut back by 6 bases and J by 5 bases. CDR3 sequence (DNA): TGTGCCAGCAGTCTGGGACAGGGGTATGGCTACACCTTC. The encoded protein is CASSLGQGYGYTF.

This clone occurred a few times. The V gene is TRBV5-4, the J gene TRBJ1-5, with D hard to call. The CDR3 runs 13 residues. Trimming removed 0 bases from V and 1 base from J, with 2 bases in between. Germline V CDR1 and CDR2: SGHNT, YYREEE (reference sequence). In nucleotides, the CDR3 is TGTGCCAGCAGCTTGGACAGCAATCAGCCCCAGCATTTT. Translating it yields CASSLDSNQPQHF.

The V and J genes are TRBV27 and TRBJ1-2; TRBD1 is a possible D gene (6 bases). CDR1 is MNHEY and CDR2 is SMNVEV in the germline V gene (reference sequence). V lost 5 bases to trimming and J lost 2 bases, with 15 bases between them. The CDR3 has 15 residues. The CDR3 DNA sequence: TGTGCCAGCAGTGATCGCAGGGGAACAAACTATGGCTACACCTTC. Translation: CASSDRRGTNYGYTF.

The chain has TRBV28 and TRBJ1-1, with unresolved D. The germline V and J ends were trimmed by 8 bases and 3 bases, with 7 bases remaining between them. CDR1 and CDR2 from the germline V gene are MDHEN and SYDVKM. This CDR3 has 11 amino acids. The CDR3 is CASLRYTEAFF. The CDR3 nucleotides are TGTGCCAGCCTGAGGTACACTGAAGCTTTCTTT.

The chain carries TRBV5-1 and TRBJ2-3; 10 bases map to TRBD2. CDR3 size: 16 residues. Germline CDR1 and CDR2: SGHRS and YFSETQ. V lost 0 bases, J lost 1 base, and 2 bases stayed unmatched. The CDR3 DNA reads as TGCGCCAGCAGCTTGGGGACTAGCGGAGGCACAGATACGCAGTATTTT. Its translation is CASSLGTSGGTDTQYF.

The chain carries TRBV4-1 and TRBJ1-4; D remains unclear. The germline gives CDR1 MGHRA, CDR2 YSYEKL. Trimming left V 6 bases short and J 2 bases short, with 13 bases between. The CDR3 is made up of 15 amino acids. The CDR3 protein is CASSPTRGTNEKLFF. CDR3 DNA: TGCGCCAGCAGTCCCACCCGGGGTACTAATGAAAAACTGTTTTTT.

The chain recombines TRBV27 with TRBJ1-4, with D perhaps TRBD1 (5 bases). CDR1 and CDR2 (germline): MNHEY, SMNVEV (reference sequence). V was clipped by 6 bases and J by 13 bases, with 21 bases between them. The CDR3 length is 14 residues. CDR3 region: CASSLRDGGQILFF. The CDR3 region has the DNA TGTGCCAGCAGCCTCCGGGACGGTGGGCAGATACTGTTTTTT.

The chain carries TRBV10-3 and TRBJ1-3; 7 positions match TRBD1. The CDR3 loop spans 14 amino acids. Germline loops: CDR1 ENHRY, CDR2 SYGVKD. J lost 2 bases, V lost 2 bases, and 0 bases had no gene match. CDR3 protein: CAISEDRAGNTIYF. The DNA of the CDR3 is TGTGCCATCAGTGAGGACAGGGCTGGAAACACCATATATTTT.

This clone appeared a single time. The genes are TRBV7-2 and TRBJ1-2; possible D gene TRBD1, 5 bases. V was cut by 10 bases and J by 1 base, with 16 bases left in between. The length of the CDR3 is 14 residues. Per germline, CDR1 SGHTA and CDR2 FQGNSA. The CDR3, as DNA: TGTGCCACCCCCCGGGGCGGATTTAACTATGGCTACACCTTC. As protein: CATPRGGFNYGYTF.

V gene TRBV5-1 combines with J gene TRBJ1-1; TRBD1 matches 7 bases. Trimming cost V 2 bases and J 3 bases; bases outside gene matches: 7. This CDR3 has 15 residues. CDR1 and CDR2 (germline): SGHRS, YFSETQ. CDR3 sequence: CASSFSDRTYTEAFF. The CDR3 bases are TGCGCCAGCAGCTTCTCGGACAGGACCTACACTGAAGCTTTCTTT.

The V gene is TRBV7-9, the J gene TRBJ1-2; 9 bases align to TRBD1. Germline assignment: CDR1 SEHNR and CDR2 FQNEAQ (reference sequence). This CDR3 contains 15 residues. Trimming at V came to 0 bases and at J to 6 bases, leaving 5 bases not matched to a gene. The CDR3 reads CASSLADRTGDGYTF. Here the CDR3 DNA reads TGTGCCAGCAGCTTAGCGGATCGGACAGGGGATGGCTACACCTTC. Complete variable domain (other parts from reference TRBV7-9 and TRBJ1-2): DTGVSQNPRHKITKRGQNVTFRCDPISEHNRLYWYRQTLGQGPEFLTYFQNEAQLEKSRLLSDRFSAERPKGSFSTLEIQRTEQGDSAMYLCASSLADRTGDGYTFGSGTRLTVV.

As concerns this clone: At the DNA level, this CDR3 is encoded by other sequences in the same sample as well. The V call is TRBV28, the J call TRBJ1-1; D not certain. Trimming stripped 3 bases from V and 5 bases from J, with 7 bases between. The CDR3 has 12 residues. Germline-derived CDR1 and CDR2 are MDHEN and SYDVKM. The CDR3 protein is CASSLMGTEAFF. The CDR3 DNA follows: TGTGCCAGCAGTTTGATGGGTACTGAAGCTTTCTTT. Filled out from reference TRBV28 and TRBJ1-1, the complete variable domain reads DVKVTQSSRYLVKRTGEKVFLECVQDMDHENMFWYRQDPGLGLRLIYFSYDVKMKEKGDIPEGYSVSREKKERFSLILESASTNQTSMYLCASSLMGTEAFFGQGTRLTVV.